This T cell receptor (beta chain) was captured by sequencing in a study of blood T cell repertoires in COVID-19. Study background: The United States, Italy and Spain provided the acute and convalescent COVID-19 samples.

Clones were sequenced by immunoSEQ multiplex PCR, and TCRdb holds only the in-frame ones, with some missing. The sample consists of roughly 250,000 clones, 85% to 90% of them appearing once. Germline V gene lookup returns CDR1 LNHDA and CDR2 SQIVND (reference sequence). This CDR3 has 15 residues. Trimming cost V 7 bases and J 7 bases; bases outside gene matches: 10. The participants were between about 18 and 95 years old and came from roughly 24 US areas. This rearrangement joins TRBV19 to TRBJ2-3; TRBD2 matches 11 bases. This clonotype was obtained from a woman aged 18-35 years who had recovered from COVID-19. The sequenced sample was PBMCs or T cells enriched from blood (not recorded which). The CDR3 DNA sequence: TGTGCCAGTACCTCGGGGCTAGCGGGGGGATATACGCAGTATTTT. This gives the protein CASTSGLAGGYTQYF.